Listed here are 8 T cell receptor beta chains from one sample, sequenced in a study of cytomegalovirus exposure and HLA in healthy donors. Clones were sequenced by immunoSEQ multiplex PCR, and TCRdb holds only the in-frame ones, with some missing. This table holds roughly 150,000 clones, about 96% found once. Sequenced input: PBMCs. These receptor sequences come from a woman younger than 30 in good health and CMV-seronegative.

V and J are TRBV19 and TRBJ1-1, with D tentatively TRBD1 (5 bases). The CDR3 spans 17 residues. With 2 bases removed from V and 2 bases from J, the gap between germline ends came to 18 bases. CDR1 LNHDA and CDR2 SQIVND come from the germline V gene (reference sequence). The CDR3 nucleotides read TGTGCCAGTAGTATACAGGGTTATCCTACAGGAAACACTGAAGCTTTCTTT. It codes for CASSIQGYPTGNTEAFF.

The chain recombines TRBV6-6 with TRBJ1-6; 10 bases align to TRBD1. The CDR3 totals 16 residues. Germline V gene data show CDR1 as MNHNY and CDR2 as SVGAGI (reference sequence). Germline trimming cut 4 bases from V and 10 bases from J; bases unmatched to any gene: 10. Here the CDR3 DNA reads TGTGCCAGCAGTTCCGGGACAGGGGCTCCGGAATCACCCCTCCACTTT. Its translation is CASSSGTGAPESPLHF.

The rearrangement joins TRBV11-2 to TRBJ1-5; D ambiguous. CDR3 size: 16 residues. Germline V CDR1 and CDR2: SGHAT, FQNNGV. The V end lost 3 bases, the J end lost 0 bases, and 12 bases lay between the germline ends. The CDR3 protein is CASSLDAGYSNQPQHF. The CDR3 DNA follows: TGTGCCAGCAGCTTGGACGCGGGGTATAGCAATCAGCCCCAGCATTTT.

This sequence joins TRBV18 and TRBJ1-2; a weak D match, TRBD1 (5 bases). Trimming removed 3 bases from V and 6 bases from J, with 20 bases in between. Germline assignment: CDR1 KGHSH and CDR2 LQKENI. This CDR3 has 16 residues. The CDR3 DNA sequence: TGTGCCAGCTCACCCGTAAACAAAGGGGTAAGCGATGGCTACACCTTC. Amino acid sequence: CASSPVNKGVSDGYTF.

The chain links TRBV15 to TRBJ1-6; 8 positions match TRBD1. The CDR3 has 14 amino acids. Germline loops: CDR1 LNHNV, CDR2 YYDKDF (reference sequence). V shed 5 bases, J shed 7 bases, and the junction held 4 bases outside the gene matches. This CDR3 reads CATSYGDRNSPLHF. DNA for the CDR3: TGTGCCACCAGCTATGGGGACAGGAATTCACCCCTCCACTTT.

The chain links TRBV7-9 to TRBJ1-2; 10 positions agree with TRBD1. The junction had 3 bases not matched to a gene; V was cut back by 0 bases and J by 8 bases. The CDR3 has 14 residues. CDR1 SEHNR and CDR2 FQNEAQ come from the germline V gene (reference sequence). CDR3 nucleotides: TGTGCCAGCAGCTTAGCCGGGACAGGGGAAGGCTACACCTTC. This encodes CASSLAGTGEGYTF.

V gene TRBV19 combines with J gene TRBJ2-7; 8 bases fit TRBD2. J was trimmed by 2 bases and V by 2 bases; bases with no gene match: 5. There are 15 residues in the CDR3. Germline CDR1 reads LNHDA; CDR2 reads SQIVND (reference sequence). CDR3 residues: CASSINPGGAYEQYF. As DNA, the CDR3 is TGTGCCAGTAGTATAAACCCGGGAGGGGCCTACGAGCAGTACTTC.

This clone was detected only once. The chain recombines TRBV19 with TRBJ1-6; no clear D gene. Trimming took 2 bases from V and 8 from J, leaving 10 bases between them. CDR1 and CDR2 (germline): LNHDA, SQIVND (reference sequence). This CDR3 contains 14 residues. The chain's CDR3 is CASSIISADSPLHF. The CDR3 region has the DNA TGTGCCAGTAGTATAATATCTGCGGATTCACCCCTCCACTTT.